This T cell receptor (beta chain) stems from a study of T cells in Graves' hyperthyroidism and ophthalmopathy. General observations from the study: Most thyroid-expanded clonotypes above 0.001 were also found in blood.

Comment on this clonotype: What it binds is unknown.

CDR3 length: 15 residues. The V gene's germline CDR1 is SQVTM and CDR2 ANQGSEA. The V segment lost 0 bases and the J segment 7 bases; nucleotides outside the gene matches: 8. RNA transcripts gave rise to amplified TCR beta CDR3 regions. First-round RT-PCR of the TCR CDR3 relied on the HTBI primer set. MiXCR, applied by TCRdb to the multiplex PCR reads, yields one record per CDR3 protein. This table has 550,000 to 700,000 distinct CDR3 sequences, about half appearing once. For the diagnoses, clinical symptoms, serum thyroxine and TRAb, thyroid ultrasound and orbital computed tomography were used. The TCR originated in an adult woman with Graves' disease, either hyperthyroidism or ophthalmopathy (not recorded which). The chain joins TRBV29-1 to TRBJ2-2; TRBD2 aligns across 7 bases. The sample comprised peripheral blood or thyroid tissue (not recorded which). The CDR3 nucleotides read TGCAGCGTTGAAGATCCACGGGAGGCGGTCGGGGAGCTGTTTTTT. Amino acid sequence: CSVEDPREAVGELFF.